These 20 T cell receptor beta chains were all obtained from the same sample, sequenced in a study of blood T cells in healthy people across ages. Primers used in a second PCR of about 6 to 11 cycles were a sample-barcoded 5' primer and a J-beta primer mix. One entry per CDR3 protein results from TCRdb running MiXCR on the 5' RACE reads. Here the sample spans over 500,000 distinct CDR3 sequences, about 28% being singletons. These same records also appear under a second study, on T cells of mothers and their children.

The sample consisted of blood. The receptor source for this set is a boy aged 2 to 9 in good health.

The chain joins TRBV29-1 to TRBJ1-1; D perhaps matches TRBD1 (5 bases). CDR3 size: 13 residues. CDR1 is SQVTM, CDR2 ANQGSEA, per germline. Trimming pared 4 bases from V and 2 bases from J, leaving 11 bases between. The CDR3 region is CSVVETANTEAFF. The DNA for the CDR3 is TGCAGCGTTGTCGAGACAGCTAACACTGAAGCTTTCTTT.

This clonotype was seen more than once but under ten times. This chain uses TRBV6-5 with TRBJ1-1, with no clear D. V was clipped by 0 bases and J by 5 bases, with 7 bases between them. This CDR3 spans 13 amino acids. Germline values: CDR1 MNHEY, CDR2 SVGAGI. CDR3 sequence: CASSYSMGTEAFF. The CDR3 DNA is TGTGCCAGCAGTTACTCGATGGGGACTGAAGCTTTCTTT.

This clonotype was recorded once. This chain joins TRBV6-1 and TRBJ2-7, with D uncertain. The CDR3 is 13 amino acids. V was trimmed by 1 base and J by 6 bases, leaving 10 bases between them. The germline V gene encodes CDR1 MNHNS and CDR2 SASEGT. The CDR3 protein is CASSEGRRSEQYF. In DNA, the CDR3 is TGTGCCAGCAGTGAAGGACGGAGAAGCGAGCAGTACTTC.

The sample holds a few counts of this clonotype. The V and J genes are TRBV29-1 and TRBJ1-5, with 9 nucleotides matching TRBD1. Germline V gives CDR1 SQVTM, CDR2 ANQGSEA. V lost 3 bases, J lost 5 bases, and 5 bases stayed unmatched. The length of the CDR3 is 14 residues. The CDR3 DNA sequence: TGCAGCGTTGAGACAGGGGGAAATGATCAGCCCCAGCATTTT. Amino acids: CSVETGGNDQPQHF.

This clonotype occurred a few times. The chain couples TRBV7-9 to TRBJ2-1; 11 nucleotides match TRBD2. The CDR3 runs 16 residues. J lost 3 bases, V lost 11 bases, and 12 bases had no gene match. CDR1 and CDR2 (germline): SEHNR, FQNEAQ (reference sequence). The CDR3 DNA reads TGTGCCTACAGGCTAGCGGGGGGCTTTCTCTACAATGAGCAGTTCTTC. It codes for CAYRLAGGFLYNEQFF.

V and J are TRBV28 and TRBJ2-7; D gene unclear. Germline CDR1 reads MDHEN; CDR2 reads SYDVKM. The V end lost 6 bases, the J end lost 1 base, and 7 bases lay between the germline ends. CDR3 size: 12 residues. The CDR3, as DNA: TGTGCCAGCAGGTACGGATCCTACGAGCAGTACTTC. This sequence encodes CASRYGSYEQYF.

V is TRBV7-2 and J is TRBJ2-1; 14 nucleotides match TRBD2. CDR1 and CDR2 (germline): SGHTA, FQGNSA. V lost 3 bases to trimming and J lost 1 base; unmatched junction nucleotides: 5. CDR3 length: 18 amino acids. The CDR3 DNA reads as TGTGCCAGCAGCTTGGGGACTAGCGGGAGAACTTCCTACAATGAGCAGTTCTTC. It specifies CASSLGTSGRTSYNEQFF.

The chain joins TRBV20-1 to TRBJ2-5; 11 bases align to TRBD2. The germline V gene encodes CDR1 DFQATT and CDR2 SNEGSKA (reference sequence). V dropped 6 bases and J dropped 1; count of bases not matched to a gene: 7. The CDR3 spans 15 residues. The CDR3 reads CSALTSGGSQETQYF. The CDR3 DNA follows: TGCAGTGCGCTTACTAGCGGGGGTTCCCAAGAGACCCAGTACTTC.

This clonotype was counted between two and nine times. This chain links TRBV9 with TRBJ2-5; a possible D gene is TRBD2 (6 bases). This CDR3 is 15 amino acids long. Germline V gene data show CDR1 as SGDLS and CDR2 as YYNGEE. The V and J ends lost 3 bases and 5 bases respectively, with 17 bases between them. DNA of the CDR3: TGTGCCAGCAGCGAAAGCCCGTACGGGAGCGAGACCCAGTACTTC. Protein product: CASSESPYGSETQYF. Using reference TRBV9 and TRBJ2-5 for the parts outside the CDR3, the full variable domain is DSGVTQTPKHLITATGQRVTLRCSPRSGDLSVYWYQQSLDQGLQFLIQYYNGEERAKGNILERFSAQQFPDLHSELNLSSLELGDSALYFCASSESPYGSETQYFGPGTRLLVL.

V usage is TRBV6-5 and J usage is TRBJ2-1, with unresolved D. This CDR3 has 13 amino acids. V was trimmed by 0 bases and J by 9 bases, leaving 9 bases between them. Germline V gene sequence: CDR1 MNHEY, CDR2 SVGAGI. The CDR3, as DNA: TGTGCCAGCAGTTACTCATCCCGGGTTGAGCAGTTCTTC. It encodes CASSYSSRVEQFF.

The chain links TRBV13 to TRBJ2-2; no clear D gene. The CDR3 is 17 amino acids. The V gene's germline CDR1 is PRHDT and CDR2 FYEKMQ (reference sequence). V lost 1 base and J lost 2, with 14 bases in between. The CDR3 is CASSLEGVTLNTGELFF. The CDR3 coding sequence is TGTGCCAGCAGCTTAGAAGGAGTCACGCTCAACACCGGGGAGCTGTTTTTT.

This clonotype occurred once. The chain combines TRBV7-2 with TRBJ2-7; TRBD2 agrees at 12 bases. With V trimmed by 0 bases and J by 5 bases, 8 bases remained unmatched. The CDR3 is 17 residues long. The germline gives CDR1 SGHTA, CDR2 FQGNSA. The CDR3 DNA is TGTGCCAGCAGCTTAGCATTCCCTAGCGGGGGGGCCGACGAGCAGTACTTC. Amino acid sequence: CASSLAFPSGGADEQYF.

This clonotype showed up just a few times. CDR3: CASSPGTRGETQYF. CDR3 sequence (DNA): TGTGCCAGCTCACCAGGGACTAGAGGGGAGACCCAGTACTTC. The chain uses TRBV18 and TRBJ2-5, with 8 bases identical to TRBD2. Germline CDR1 KGHSH, CDR2 LQKENI. There are 14 residues in the CDR3. The V segment lost 2 bases and the J segment 5 bases; nucleotides outside the gene matches: 4.

This chain uses TRBV10-1 with TRBJ2-5, with 10 bases lining up with TRBD1. The CDR3 runs to 14 residues. The germline V gene encodes CDR1 WNHNN and CDR2 SYGVQD (reference sequence). V shed 4 bases, J shed 5 bases, and the junction held 4 bases outside the gene matches. CDR3: CASSAGQGLETQYF. CDR3 in DNA: TGCGCCAGCAGTGCGGGACAGGGGCTGGAGACCCAGTACTTC.

V and J are TRBV27 and TRBJ2-7, with 8 positions matching TRBD2. V was pared by 5 bases and J by 6 bases, with 6 bases of the junction left unmatched. The CDR3 is 13 residues long. Germline lookup yields CDR1 MNHEY and CDR2 SMNVEV (reference sequence). The CDR3 spells CASSPSGRREQYF. The CDR3 DNA reads as TGTGCCAGCAGTCCCAGCGGGAGACGCGAGCAGTACTTC.

This chain joins TRBV18 and TRBJ1-5; 10 positions agree with TRBD1. The CDR3 length is 15 residues. CDR1 is KGHSH and CDR2 is LQKENI in the germline V gene. Trimming cost V 1 base and J 5 bases; bases outside gene matches: 2. CDR3 residues: CASSPLGTGDQPQHF. CDR3 coding DNA: TGTGCCAGCTCACCACTGGGGACAGGGGATCAGCCCCAGCATTTT. The entire variable domain, with the rest obtained from reference TRBV18 and TRBJ1-5, is as follows: NAGVMQNPRHLVRRRGQEARLRCSPMKGHSHVYWYRQLPEEGLKFMVYLQKENIIDESGMPKERFSAEFPKEGPSILRIQQVVRGDSAAYFCASSPLGTGDQPQHFGDGTRLSIL.

The gene calls are TRBV12-3 or TRBV12-4 and TRBJ1-5; unclear D gene. Trimming took 7 bases from V and 6 from J, leaving 13 bases between them. This CDR3 has 13 amino acids. The CDR3 here is CASTMGSSQPQHF. CDR3 sequence (DNA): TGTGCCAGCACCATGGGGAGCTCTCAGCCCCAGCATTTT.

The V and J genes are TRBV6-2 or TRBV6-3 and TRBJ2-5; D call uncertain. Germline V gives CDR1 MNHEY, CDR2 SVGEGT. V dropped 5 bases and J dropped 1 base, with 11 bases sitting between them. CDR3 size: 14 residues. The CDR3 DNA sequence: TGTGCCAGCAGTCATACATGGGGCCAAGAGACCCAGTACTTC. As protein: CASSHTWGQETQYF.

This sequence joins TRBV4-1 and TRBJ2-7; the match to TRBD2 covers 13 bases. CDR1 MGHRA and CDR2 YSYEKL come from the germline V gene. This CDR3 comprises 18 residues. Trimming took 0 bases from V and 10 from J; bases not matched to a gene: 15. The CDR3 spells CASSQDKSGTSGMLYQYF. The CDR3 nucleotides are TGCGCCAGCAGCCAAGATAAATCGGGGACTAGCGGGATGCTATACCAGTACTTC.

This rearrangement joins TRBV5-1 to TRBJ1-5; D might be TRBD1 (5 bases). The length of the CDR3 is 15 residues. V was pared by 0 bases and J by 2 bases, with 9 bases between. Looked up from germline, CDR1 is SGHRS and CDR2 is YFSETQ. The CDR3 region is CASSLGGEGNQPQHF. CDR3 DNA: TGCGCCAGCAGCTTGGGAGGGGAGGGCAATCAGCCCCAGCATTTT.